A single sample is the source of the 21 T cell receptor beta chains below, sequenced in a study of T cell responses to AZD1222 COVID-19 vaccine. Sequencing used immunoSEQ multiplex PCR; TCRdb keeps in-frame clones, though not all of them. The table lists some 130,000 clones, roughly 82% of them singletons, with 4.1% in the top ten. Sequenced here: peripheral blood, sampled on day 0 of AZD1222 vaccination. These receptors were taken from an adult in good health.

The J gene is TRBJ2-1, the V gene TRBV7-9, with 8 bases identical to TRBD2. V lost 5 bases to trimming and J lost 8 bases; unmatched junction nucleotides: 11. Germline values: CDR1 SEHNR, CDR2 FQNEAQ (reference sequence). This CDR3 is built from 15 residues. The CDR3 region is CASSRYGGDTDEQFF. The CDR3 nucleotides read TGTGCCAGCAGCCGGTACGGGGGGGATACAGATGAGCAGTTCTTC.

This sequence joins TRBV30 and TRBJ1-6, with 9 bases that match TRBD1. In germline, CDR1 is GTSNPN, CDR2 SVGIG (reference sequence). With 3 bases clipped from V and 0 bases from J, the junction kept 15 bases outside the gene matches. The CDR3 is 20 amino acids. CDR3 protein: CAWSAKTLTGGSSYNSPLHF. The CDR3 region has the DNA TGTGCCTGGAGCGCAAAAACCCTGACAGGGGGGAGCTCCTATAATTCACCCCTCCACTTT.

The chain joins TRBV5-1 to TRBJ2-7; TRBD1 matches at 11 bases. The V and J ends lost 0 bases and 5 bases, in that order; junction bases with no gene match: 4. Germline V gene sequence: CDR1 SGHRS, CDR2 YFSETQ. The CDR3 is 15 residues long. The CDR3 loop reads CASSLERTGGNEQYF. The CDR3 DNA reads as TGCGCCAGCAGCTTGGAGCGGACAGGGGGCAACGAGCAGTACTTC. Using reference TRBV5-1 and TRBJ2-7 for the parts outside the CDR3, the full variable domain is KAGVTQTPRYLIKTRGQQVTLSCSPISGHRSVSWYQQTPGQGLQFLFEYFSETQRNKGNFPGRFSGRQFSNSRSEMNVSTLELGDSALYLCASSLERTGGNEQYFGPGTRLTVT.

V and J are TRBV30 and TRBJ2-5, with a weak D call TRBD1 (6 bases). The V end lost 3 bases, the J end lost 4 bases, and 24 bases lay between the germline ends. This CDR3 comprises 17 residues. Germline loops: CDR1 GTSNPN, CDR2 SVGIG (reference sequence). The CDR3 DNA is TGTGCCTGGAGCGCAAAGACAGGTGGCAGTAGTCGAGAGACCCAGTACTTC. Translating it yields CAWSAKTGGSSRETQYF. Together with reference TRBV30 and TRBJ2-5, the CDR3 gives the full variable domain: SQTIHQWPATLVQPVGSPLSLECTVEGTSNPNLYWYRQAAGRGLQLLFYSVGIGQISSEVPQNLSASRPQDRQFILSSKKLLLSDSGFYLCAWSAKTGGSSRETQYFGPGTRLLVL.

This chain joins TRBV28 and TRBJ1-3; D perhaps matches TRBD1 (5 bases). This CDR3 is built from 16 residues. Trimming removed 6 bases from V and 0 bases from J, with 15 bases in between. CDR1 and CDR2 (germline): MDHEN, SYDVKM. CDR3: CASSFIRALSGNTIYF. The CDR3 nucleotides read TGTGCCAGCAGCTTTATCAGGGCCCTCTCTGGAAACACCATATATTTT.

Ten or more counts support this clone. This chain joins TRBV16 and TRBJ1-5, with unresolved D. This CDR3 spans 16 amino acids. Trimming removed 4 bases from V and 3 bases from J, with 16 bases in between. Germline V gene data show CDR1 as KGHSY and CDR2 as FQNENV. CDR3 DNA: TGTGCCAGCAGCCTGAGTCTGGTAGGGAACAATCAGCCCCAGCATTTT. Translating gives CASSLSLVGNNQPQHF.

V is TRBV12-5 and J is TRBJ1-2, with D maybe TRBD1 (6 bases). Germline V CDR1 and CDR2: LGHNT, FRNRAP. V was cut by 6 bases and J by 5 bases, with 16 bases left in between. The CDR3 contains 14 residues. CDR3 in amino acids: CASGLGQLNYGYTF. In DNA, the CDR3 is TGTGCTAGTGGCCTCGGACAGTTAAATTATGGCTACACCTTC. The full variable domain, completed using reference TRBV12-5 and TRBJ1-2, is DARVTQTPRHKVTEMGQEVTMRCQPILGHNTVFWYRQTMMQGLELLAYFRNRAPLDDSGMPKDRFSAEMPDATLATLKIQPSEPRDSAVYFCASGLGQLNYGYTFGSGTRLTVV.

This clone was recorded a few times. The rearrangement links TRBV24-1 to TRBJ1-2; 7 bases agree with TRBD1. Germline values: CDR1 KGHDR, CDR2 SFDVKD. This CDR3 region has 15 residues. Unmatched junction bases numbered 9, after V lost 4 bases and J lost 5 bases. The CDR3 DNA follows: TGTGCCACCAGTGACCCGACAGGGCCGGGATATGGCTACACCTTC. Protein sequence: CATSDPTGPGYGYTF.

As DNA, the CDR3 is TGTGCCAGCAGCCCCGGGGACAGGGGGGGCCATCAGCCCCAGCATTTT. Its protein product is CASSPGDRGGHQPQHF. The chain links TRBV3-1 (or the pseudogene TRBV3-2) to TRBJ1-5; 11 bases are shared with TRBD1. Germline V CDR1 and CDR2: LGHDT, YNNKEL (reference sequence). The CDR3 covers 16 residues. Germline trimming cut 4 bases from V and 5 bases from J; bases unmatched to any gene: 7.

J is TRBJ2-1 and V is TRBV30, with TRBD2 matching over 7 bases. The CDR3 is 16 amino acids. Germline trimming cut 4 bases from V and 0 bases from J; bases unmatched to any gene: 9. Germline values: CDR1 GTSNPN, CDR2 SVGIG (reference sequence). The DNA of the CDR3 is TGTGCCTGGATCCGACTAGCCGAGAGCTCCTACAATGAGCAGTTCTTC. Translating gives CAWIRLAESSYNEQFF.

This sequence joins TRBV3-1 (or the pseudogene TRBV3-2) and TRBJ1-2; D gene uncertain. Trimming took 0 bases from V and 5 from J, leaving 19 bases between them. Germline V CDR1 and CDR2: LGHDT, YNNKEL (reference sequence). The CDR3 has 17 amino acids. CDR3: CASSQDTRTSRPYGYTF. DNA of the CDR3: TGTGCCAGCAGCCAAGACACCCGGACCTCCCGGCCTTATGGCTACACCTTC.

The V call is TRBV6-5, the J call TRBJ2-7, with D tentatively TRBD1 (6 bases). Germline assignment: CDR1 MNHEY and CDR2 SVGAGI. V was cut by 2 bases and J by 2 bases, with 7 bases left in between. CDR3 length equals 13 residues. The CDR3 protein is CASSYGQTYEQYF. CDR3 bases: TGTGCCAGCAGTTACGGACAGACCTACGAGCAGTACTTC.

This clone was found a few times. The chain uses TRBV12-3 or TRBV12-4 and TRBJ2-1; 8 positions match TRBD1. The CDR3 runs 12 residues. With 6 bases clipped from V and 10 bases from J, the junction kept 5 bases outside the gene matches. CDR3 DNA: TGTGCCAGCAGCGAGACAGGGGTAGAGCAGTTCTTC. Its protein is CASSETGVEQFF.

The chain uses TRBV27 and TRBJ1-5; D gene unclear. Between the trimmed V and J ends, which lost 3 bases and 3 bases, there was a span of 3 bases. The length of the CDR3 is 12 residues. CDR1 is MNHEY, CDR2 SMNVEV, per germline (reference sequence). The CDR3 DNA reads TGTGCCAGCAGTTTCCCCAATCAGCCCCAGCATTTT. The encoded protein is CASSFPNQPQHF.

CDR3 residues: CASSPPSPGPAVSYEQYF. CDR3 DNA: TGTGCCAGCAGCCCCCCCTCCCCAGGACCTGCGGTATCGTACGAGCAGTACTTC. The chain employs TRBV14 and TRBJ2-7, with D hard to call. V lost 4 bases and J lost 4, with 26 bases in between. The germline V gene encodes CDR1 SGHDN and CDR2 FVKESK. CDR3 length: 18 amino acids.

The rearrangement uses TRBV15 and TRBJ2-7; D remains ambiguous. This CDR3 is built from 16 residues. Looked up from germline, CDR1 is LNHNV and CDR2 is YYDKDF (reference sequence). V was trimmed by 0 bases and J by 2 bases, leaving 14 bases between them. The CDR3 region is CATSRDRASNAYEQYF. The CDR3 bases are TGTGCCACCAGCAGAGATCGAGCGTCCAATGCCTACGAGCAGTACTTC.

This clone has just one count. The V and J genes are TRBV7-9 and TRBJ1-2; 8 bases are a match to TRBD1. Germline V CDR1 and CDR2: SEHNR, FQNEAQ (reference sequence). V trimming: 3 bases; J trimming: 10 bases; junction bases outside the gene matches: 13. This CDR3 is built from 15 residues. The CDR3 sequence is CASSFLDRAKVVYTF. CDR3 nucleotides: TGTGCCAGCAGCTTCCTGGACAGGGCAAAGGTGGTCTACACCTTC.

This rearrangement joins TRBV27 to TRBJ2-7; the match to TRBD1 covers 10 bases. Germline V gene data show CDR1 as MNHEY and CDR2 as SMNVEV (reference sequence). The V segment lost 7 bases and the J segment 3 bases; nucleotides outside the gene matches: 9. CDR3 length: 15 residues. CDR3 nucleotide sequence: TGTGCCAGCAACCGCCGACAGGGGGCGTTCTACGAGCAGTACTTC. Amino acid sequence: CASNRRQGAFYEQYF.

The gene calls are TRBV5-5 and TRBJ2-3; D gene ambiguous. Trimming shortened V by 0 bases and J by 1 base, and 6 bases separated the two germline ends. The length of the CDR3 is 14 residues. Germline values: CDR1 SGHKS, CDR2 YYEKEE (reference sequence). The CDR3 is CASSLGTGTDTQYF. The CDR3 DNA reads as TGTGCCAGCAGCTTGGGTACAGGCACAGATACGCAGTATTTT.

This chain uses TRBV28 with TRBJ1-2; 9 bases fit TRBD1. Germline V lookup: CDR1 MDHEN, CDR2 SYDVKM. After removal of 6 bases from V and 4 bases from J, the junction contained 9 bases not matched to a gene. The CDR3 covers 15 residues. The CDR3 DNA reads TGTGCCAGCAGCCCGCGGGACAGGGCTCTCTATGGCTACACCTTC. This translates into CASSPRDRALYGYTF.

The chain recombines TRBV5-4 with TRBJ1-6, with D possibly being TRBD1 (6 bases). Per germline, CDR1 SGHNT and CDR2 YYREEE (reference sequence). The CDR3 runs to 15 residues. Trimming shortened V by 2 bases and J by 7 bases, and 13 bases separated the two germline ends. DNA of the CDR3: TGTGCCAGCAGCTTCTTGGGGGGCGTAAATTCACCCCTCCACTTT. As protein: CASSFLGGVNSPLHF.